The sequence of this T cell receptor beta chain was determined in a study of CD8+CD57+ T cells in acquired aplastic anemia. V shed 0 bases, J shed 4 bases, and the junction held 6 bases outside the gene matches. CDR1 is SGDLS and CDR2 is YYNGEE in the germline V gene. This CDR3 is 16 amino acids long. Investigators profiled TCR beta VDJ and CDR3 from genomic DNA template. Via MiXCR, TCRdb re-called the reads, giving one row per CDR3 protein. The table has a few hundred thousand distinct CDR3 sequences, almost 35% seen once. V and J are TRBV9 and TRBJ2-7; TRBD2 matches at 11 bases. The TCR was taken from a human donor in good health, serving as a control. Material: sorted CD4+, CD8+, or CD8+CD57+ T cells (not recorded which) from PBMCs. The CDR3 DNA follows: TGTGCCAGCAGCGTAGTAAGACTAGCGGGGCCATACGAGCAGTACTTC. Translating gives CASSVVRLAGPYEQYF.